One and the same sample provided the 2 T cell receptor beta chains below, sequenced in a study of response to subunit inactivated influenza vaccine. TCRdb itself ran the RT-PCR reads through MiXCR, one entry per CDR3 protein. The table has about 500,000 distinct CDR3 sequences, about 15% seen once. The specimen comprised CD4+ T cells sorted from PBMCs, sampled 23 to 25 months after vaccination. The source of these receptors is a man in his fifties or sixties who received an inactivated influenza vaccine.

This clonotype was counted between two and nine times. The chain joins TRBV3-1 to TRBJ2-5; D possibly corresponds to TRBD2 (5 bases). The CDR3 runs to 15 residues. V lost 4 bases to trimming and J lost 3 bases, with 15 bases between them. The V gene's germline CDR1 is LGHDT and CDR2 YNNKEL (reference sequence). CDR3 bases: TGTGCCAGCAGCCCCCGGGGTGGTCACAAAGAGACCCAGTACTTC. Protein: CASSPRGGHKETQYF.

Only a few counts were recorded for this clonotype. The J gene is TRBJ1-1, the V gene TRBV7-2; D gene ambiguous. Trimming cost V 0 bases and J 1 base, with 6 bases left between them. In germline, CDR1 is SGHTA, CDR2 FQGNSA. The CDR3 is 14 residues long. CDR3 sequence: CASSLALENTEAFF. Here the CDR3 DNA reads TGTGCCAGCAGCTTAGCGCTTGAGAACACTGAAGCTTTCTTT.